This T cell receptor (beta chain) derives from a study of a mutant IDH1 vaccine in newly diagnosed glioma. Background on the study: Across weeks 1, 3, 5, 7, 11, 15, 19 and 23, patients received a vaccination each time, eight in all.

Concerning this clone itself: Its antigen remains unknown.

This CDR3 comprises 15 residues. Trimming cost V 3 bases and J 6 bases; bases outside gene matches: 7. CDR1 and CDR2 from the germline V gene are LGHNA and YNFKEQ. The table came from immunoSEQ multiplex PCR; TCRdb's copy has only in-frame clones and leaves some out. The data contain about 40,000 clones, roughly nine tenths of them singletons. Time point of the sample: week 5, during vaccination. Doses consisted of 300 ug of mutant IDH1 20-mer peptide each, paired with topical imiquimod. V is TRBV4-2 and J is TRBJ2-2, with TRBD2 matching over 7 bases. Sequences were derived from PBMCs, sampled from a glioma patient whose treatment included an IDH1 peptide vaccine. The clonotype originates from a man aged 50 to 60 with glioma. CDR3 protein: CASSQGRGRAGELFF. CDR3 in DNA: TGTGCCAGCAGCCAGGGGCGGGGGAGGGCCGGGGAGCTGTTTTTT.